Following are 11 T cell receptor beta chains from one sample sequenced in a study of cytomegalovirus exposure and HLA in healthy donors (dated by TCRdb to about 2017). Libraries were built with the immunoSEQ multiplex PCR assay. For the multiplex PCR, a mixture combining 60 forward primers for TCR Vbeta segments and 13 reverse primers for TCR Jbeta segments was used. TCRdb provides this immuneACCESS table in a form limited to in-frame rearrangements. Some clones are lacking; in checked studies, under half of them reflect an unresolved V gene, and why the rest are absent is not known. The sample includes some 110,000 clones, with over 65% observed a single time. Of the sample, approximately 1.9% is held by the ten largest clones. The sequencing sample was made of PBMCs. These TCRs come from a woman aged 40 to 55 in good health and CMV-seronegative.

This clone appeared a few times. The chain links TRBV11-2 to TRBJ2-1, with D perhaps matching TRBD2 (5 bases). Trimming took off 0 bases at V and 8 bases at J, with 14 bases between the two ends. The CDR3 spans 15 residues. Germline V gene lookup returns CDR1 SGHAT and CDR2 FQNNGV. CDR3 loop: CASSLDVGYSDEQFF. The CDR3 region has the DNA TGTGCCAGCAGCTTAGACGTGGGGTATAGCGATGAGCAGTTCTTC.

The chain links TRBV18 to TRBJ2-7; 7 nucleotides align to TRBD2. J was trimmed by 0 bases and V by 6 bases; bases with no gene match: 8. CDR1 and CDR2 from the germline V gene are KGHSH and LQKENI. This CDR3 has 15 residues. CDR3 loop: CASSPEGGDSYEQYF. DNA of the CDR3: TGTGCCAGCTCTCCCGAGGGAGGGGACTCCTACGAGCAGTACTTC.

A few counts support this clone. CDR3 nucleotide sequence: TGTGCCAGTGTCCGAGACAGGGAGGTGTTCTTC. This gives the protein CASVRDREVFF. The chain carries TRBV6-1 and TRBJ2-1; maybe TRBD1 (7 bases). Germline V gives CDR1 MNHNS, CDR2 SASEGT. The CDR3 length is 11 residues. Trimming removed 9 bases from V and 15 bases from J, with 18 bases in between.

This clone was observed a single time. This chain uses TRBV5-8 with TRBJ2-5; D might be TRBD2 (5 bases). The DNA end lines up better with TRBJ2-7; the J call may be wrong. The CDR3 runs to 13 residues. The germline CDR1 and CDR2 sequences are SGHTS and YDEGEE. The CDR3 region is CASSLSRDYEQYF. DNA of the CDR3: TGTGCCAGCAGCCTAAGTCGGGACTACGAGCAGTACTTC.

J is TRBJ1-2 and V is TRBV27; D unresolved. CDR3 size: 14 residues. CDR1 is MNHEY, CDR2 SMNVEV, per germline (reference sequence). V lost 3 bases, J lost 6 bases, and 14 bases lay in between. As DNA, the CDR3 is TGTGCCAGCAGTTTCCCCCCCGGGATCCATGGCTACACCTTC. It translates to CASSFPPGIHGYTF.

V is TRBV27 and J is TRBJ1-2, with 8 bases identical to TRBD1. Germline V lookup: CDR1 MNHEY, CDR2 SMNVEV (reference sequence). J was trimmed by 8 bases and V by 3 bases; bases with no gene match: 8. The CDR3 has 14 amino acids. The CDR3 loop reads CASSLRGQASGYTF. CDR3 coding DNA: TGTGCCAGCAGTTTGAGGGGACAGGCCAGCGGCTACACCTTC.

The CDR3 spells CASSQGESSYNEQFF. CDR3 sequence (DNA): TGCGCCAGCAGCCAAGGAGAGAGCTCCTACAATGAGCAGTTCTTC. This chain uses TRBV4-1 with TRBJ2-1; D uncertain. The V end was cut by 1 base, the J end by 0 bases, with 7 bases between. Germline-derived CDR1 and CDR2 are MGHRA and YSYEKL. This CDR3 has 15 amino acids.

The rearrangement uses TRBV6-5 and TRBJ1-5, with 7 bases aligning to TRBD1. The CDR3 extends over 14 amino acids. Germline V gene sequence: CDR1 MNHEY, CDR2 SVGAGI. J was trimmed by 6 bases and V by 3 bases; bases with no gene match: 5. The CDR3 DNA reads TGTGCCAGCAGTTATTGGGGGGACAGTCAGCCCCAGCATTTT. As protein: CASSYWGDSQPQHF.

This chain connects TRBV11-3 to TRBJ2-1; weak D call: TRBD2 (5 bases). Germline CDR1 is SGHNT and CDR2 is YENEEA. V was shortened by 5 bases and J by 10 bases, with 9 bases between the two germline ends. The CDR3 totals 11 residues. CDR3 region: CASSISSEQFF. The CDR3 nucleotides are TGTGCCAGCAGCATTTCTAGCGAGCAGTTCTTC.

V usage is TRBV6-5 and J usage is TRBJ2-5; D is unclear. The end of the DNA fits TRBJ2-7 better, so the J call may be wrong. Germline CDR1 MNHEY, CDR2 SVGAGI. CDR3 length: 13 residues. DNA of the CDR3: TGTGCCAGCAGTCCTCCGGGTTACTACGAGCAGTACTTC. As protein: CASSPPGYYEQYF.

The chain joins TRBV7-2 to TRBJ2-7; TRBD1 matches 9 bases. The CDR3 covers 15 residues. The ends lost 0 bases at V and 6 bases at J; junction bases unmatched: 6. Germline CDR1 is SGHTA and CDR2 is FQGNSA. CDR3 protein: CASSLALGQGGEQYF. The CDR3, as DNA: TGTGCCAGCAGCTTAGCGTTGGGACAGGGCGGCGAGCAGTACTTC.